Below, 5 T cell receptor beta chains from the same sample are listed, as sequenced in a study of blood T cell repertoires in COVID-19. Clones were sequenced by immunoSEQ multiplex PCR, and TCRdb holds only the in-frame ones, with some missing. This table holds a few hundred thousand clones, around 87% found once. The specimen was PBMCs or T cells enriched from blood (not recorded which). Receptors were obtained from a young man who had recovered from COVID-19.

This clone was seen once. The gene calls are TRBV20-1 and TRBJ2-7; possible D gene TRBD1, 6 bases. CDR1 is DFQATT and CDR2 is SNEGSKA in the germline V gene (reference sequence). CDR3 length: 13 amino acids. V lost 3 bases and J 3 bases, leaving 12 bases between the germline ends. CDR3 in DNA: TGCAGTGCTAGTTTGGGACAAAGCTACGAGCAGTACTTC. Residues: CSASLGQSYEQYF.

This clone turned up a few times. V usage is TRBV9 and J usage is TRBJ1-3; weak D call: TRBD1 (6 bases). The CDR3 is 15 amino acids. The V gene lost 1 base and the J gene lost 3 bases, with 11 bases spanning the gap. Per the germline V gene, CDR1 is SGDLS and CDR2 is YYNGEE. The CDR3 bases are TGTGCCAGCAGCGTAATGGGGGCCGGTGGAAACACCATATATTTT. As protein: CASSVMGAGGNTIYF.

The V gene is TRBV6-2 or TRBV6-3, the J gene TRBJ2-3, with 14 nucleotides matching TRBD2. The V gene end was trimmed by 4 bases and the J gene end by 5 bases; junction bases not matched to a gene: 5. This CDR3 has 16 residues. Germline V gene sequence: CDR1 MNHEY, CDR2 SVGEGT. Here the CDR3 reads CASSSSTSGGEDTQYF. In nucleotides, the CDR3 is TGTGCCAGCAGTTCGTCGACTAGCGGGGGGGAAGATACGCAGTATTTT.

The CDR3 region has the DNA TGTGCCAGCAGCCAACATCCCTACAGGGCATCCGGGGAGCTGTTTTTT. Translating gives CASSQHPYRASGELFF. The chain recombines TRBV3-1 (or the pseudogene TRBV3-2) with TRBJ2-2, with a tentative D call TRBD1 (6 bases). The CDR3 sequence is 16 residues long. The germline V gene encodes CDR1 LGHDT and CDR2 YNNKEL (reference sequence). V was trimmed by 2 bases and J by 6 bases, leaving 16 bases between them.

The genes are TRBV7-9 and TRBJ1-6; D may be TRBD1 (5 bases). Trimming stripped 1 base from V and 11 bases from J, with 6 bases between. CDR1 and CDR2 from the germline V gene are SEHNR and FQNEAQ (reference sequence). This CDR3 is built from 12 residues. The CDR3 nucleotides are TGTGCCAGCAGCTTAGGGGGCCCACCCCTCCACTTT. Translated, it gives CASSLGGPPLHF.